These 9 T cell receptor beta chains were sequenced from one sample in a study of T cell responses to AZD1222 COVID-19 vaccine. Generated by immunoSEQ multiplex PCR, the TCRdb table keeps only in-frame clones and is missing some. The table shows about 110,000 clones, with 85% to 90% occurring only once. This specimen consisted of peripheral blood, obtained on day 0 of AZD1222 vaccination. All receptors come from an adult in good health.

The V gene is TRBV9, the J gene TRBJ2-2; D is unresolved. The CDR3 spans 13 residues. With 4 bases removed from V and 2 bases from J, the gap between germline ends came to 6 bases. The germline gives CDR1 SGDLS, CDR2 YYNGEE. The CDR3, as DNA: TGTGCCAGCAGCTATAGTAACACCGGGGAGCTGTTTTTT. It codes for CASSYSNTGELFF.

The table lists this clone with a count of one. V usage is TRBV7-9 and J usage is TRBJ1-4; D uncertain. V dropped 2 bases and J dropped 8 bases, with 6 bases sitting between them. This CDR3 region has 12 residues. CDR1 is SEHNR, CDR2 FQNEAQ, per germline (reference sequence). CDR3 coding DNA: TGTGCCAGCAGCTTATCGGGAGAAAAACTGTTTTTT. Translation: CASSLSGEKLFF.

This sequence joins TRBV7-9 and TRBJ1-5; D unclear. Per germline, CDR1 SEHNR and CDR2 FQNEAQ (reference sequence). The CDR3 has 12 residues. Trimming left V 8 bases short and J 0 bases short, with 5 bases between. CDR3 loop: CASSNSNQPQHF. The CDR3, as DNA: TGTGCCAGCTCGAATAGCAATCAGCCCCAGCATTTT. Supplemented by reference TRBV7-9 and TRBJ1-5, the full variable domain reads DTGVSQNPRHKITKRGQNVTFRCDPISEHNRLYWYRQTLGQGPEFLTYFQNEAQLEKSRLLSDRFSAERPKGSFSTLEIQRTEQGDSAMYLCASSNSNQPQHFGDGTRLSIL.

This clone was seen once. The rearrangement joins TRBV7-2 to TRBJ1-2; 11 nucleotides line up with TRBD1. Trimming removed 6 bases from V and 5 bases from J; junction bases left unmatched: 5. Germline V CDR1 and CDR2: SGHTA, FQGNSA. This CDR3 has 14 amino acids. CDR3 loop: CASSSGTGGYGYTF. DNA for the CDR3: TGTGCCAGCAGTTCCGGGACAGGGGGTTATGGCTACACCTTC.

The rearrangement links TRBV6-5 to TRBJ2-1; 12 bases fit TRBD2. Germline V CDR1 and CDR2: MNHEY, SVGAGI. Trimming took 6 bases from V and 7 from J; bases not matched to a gene: 1. This CDR3 contains 13 residues. CDR3 sequence: CASRLAGGNEQFF. DNA for the CDR3: TGTGCCAGCAGACTAGCGGGGGGAAATGAGCAGTTCTTC.

The CDR3 sequence is CASHLQPTGGYGYTF. DNA for the CDR3: TGTGCCAGCCACCTCCAACCGACAGGGGGCTATGGCTACACCTTC. The chain is built from TRBV19 and TRBJ1-2; 9 bases are a match to TRBD1. V lost 9 bases to trimming and J lost 4 bases; unmatched junction nucleotides: 12. Germline V gene data show CDR1 as LNHDA and CDR2 as SQIVND (reference sequence). The CDR3 is 15 amino acids.

The rearrangement uses TRBV7-2 and TRBJ1-2; 7 bases match TRBD1. The CDR3 has 15 residues. Looked up from germline, CDR1 is SGHTA and CDR2 is FQGNSA. V lost 6 bases to trimming and J lost 2 bases; unmatched junction nucleotides: 9. The CDR3 DNA reads as TGTGCCAGCAGTCCCCAGGGGGTATGGAACTATGGCTACACCTTC. Translated: CASSPQGVWNYGYTF.

The V gene is TRBV11-2, the J gene TRBJ1-1, with TRBD1 identical over 7 bases. The ends lost 3 bases at V and 2 bases at J; junction bases unmatched: 6. CDR3 length: 15 amino acids. The germline gives CDR1 SGHAT, CDR2 FQNNGV. CDR3 coding DNA: TGTGCCAGCAGCTTCCGGACAGGCAAAAACACTGAAGCTTTCTTT. Amino acid sequence: CASSFRTGKNTEAFF. The full variable domain, its missing parts supplied by reference TRBV11-2 and TRBJ1-1, is EAGVAQSPRYKIIEKRQSVAFWCNPISGHATLYWYQQILGQGPKLLIQFQNNGVVDDSQLPKDRFSAERLKGVDSTLKIQPAKLEDSAVYLCASSFRTGKNTEAFFGQGTRLTVV.

The J gene is TRBJ2-7, the V gene TRBV27; 12 bases are a match to TRBD2. The germline gives CDR1 MNHEY, CDR2 SMNVEV (reference sequence). The CDR3 extends over 13 amino acids. V shed 8 bases, J shed 2 bases, and the junction held 1 base outside the gene matches. The CDR3 spells CASGLAGPYEQYF. The CDR3 bases are TGTGCCAGCGGACTAGCGGGACCCTACGAGCAGTACTTC.